A single sample gave rise to the 10 T cell receptor beta chains below, sequenced in a study of T-cell memory formation after mild COVID-19. TCRdb re-called the 5' RACE reads with MiXCR, one entry per CDR3 protein. The table shows under 250,000 distinct CDR3 sequences, with roughly 14% occurring only once. Sample: PBMCs or a T cell subset sorted from them (not recorded which). The source of these receptors is an adult woman who had mild COVID-19 (a few samples of this study predate the infection). Cell type and time point are not known.

The rearrangement joins TRBV6-2 or TRBV6-3 to TRBJ2-3; no clear D gene. Germline V lookup: CDR1 MNHEY, CDR2 SVGEGT. V was trimmed by 7 bases and J by 5 bases, leaving 10 bases between them. The CDR3 consists of 12 residues. The CDR3 coding sequence is TGTGCCAGCACCCGACGGCTAGATACGCAGTATTTT. Residues: CASTRRLDTQYF.

This clonotype was detected only a few times. The CDR3 region has the DNA TGTGCCAGCAGCCCGACTAGCGGGAGGACAGATACGCAGTATTTT. It encodes CASSPTSGRTDTQYF. J is TRBJ2-3 and V is TRBV7-3; TRBD2 aligns across 13 bases. CDR3 length equals 15 residues. V trimming: 5 bases; J trimming: 3 bases; junction bases outside the gene matches: 2. Germline V gene sequence: CDR1 SGHTA, CDR2 FQGTGA. The full variable domain, completed using reference TRBV7-3 and TRBJ2-3, is GAGVSQTPSNKVTEKGKYVELRCDPISGHTALYWYRQSLGQGPEFLIYFQGTGAADDSGLPNDRFFAVRPEGSVSTLKIQRTERGDSAVYLCASSPTSGRTDTQYFGPGTRLTVL.

This clonotype was seen ten or more times. The chain recombines TRBV24-1 with TRBJ1-1, with D possibly matching TRBD1 (5 bases). The V gene's germline CDR1 is KGHDR and CDR2 SFDVKD. There are 16 residues in the CDR3. V lost 4 bases and J 9 bases, leaving 23 bases between the germline ends. Here the CDR3 DNA reads TGTGCCACCAGTGACCCAGCCAAAACGGGGACCCTCCAAGCTTTCTTT. It codes for CATSDPAKTGTLQAFF.

This clonotype turned up a few times. Here the CDR3 DNA reads TGCGCCAGCAGCACACCGGGACATCAAGAGACCCAGTACTTC. This gives the protein CASSTPGHQETQYF. The chain recombines TRBV5-1 with TRBJ2-5, with D possibly being TRBD1 (6 bases). V lost 4 bases and J 2 bases, leaving 12 bases between the germline ends. The germline V gene encodes CDR1 SGHRS and CDR2 YFSETQ. The length of the CDR3 is 14 residues.

CDR3 sequence (DNA): TGTGCCAGCAAACGAGGGGCGGAGGGGGTTGGGAATGAGCAGTTCTTC. This sequence encodes CASKRGAEGVGNEQFF. The chain is built from TRBV5-5 and TRBJ2-1, with D perhaps assigned TRBD1 or TRBD2 (6 bases each). The ends were cut back, 6 bases at V and 7 bases at J, with 23 bases in the middle. The CDR3 has 16 amino acids. In germline, CDR1 is SGHKS, CDR2 YYEKEE (reference sequence).

This sequence joins TRBV12-3 or TRBV12-4 and TRBJ2-1; 12 bases fit TRBD2. The length of the CDR3 is 15 residues. Trimming took 6 bases from V and 7 from J; bases not matched to a gene: 7. The CDR3 region is CASSWTSGVRNEQFF. The CDR3 bases are TGTGCCAGCAGCTGGACTAGCGGGGTGAGGAATGAGCAGTTCTTC.

This clonotype was seen a few times. The V call is TRBV10-3, the J call TRBJ1-1; TRBD1 aligns across 7 bases. The CDR3 contains 12 residues. The J segment lost 8 bases and the V segment lost 4 bases, leaving 4 bases of the junction unmatched. From germline, CDR1 is ENHRY and CDR2 SYGVKD. CDR3 coding DNA: TGTGCCATCAGTGGACAGGGCCTCGAAGCTTTCTTT. Protein product: CAISGQGLEAFF.

This clonotype has just a few counts. This chain uses TRBV5-1 with TRBJ2-5, with D tentatively TRBD1 (5 bases). This CDR3 has 15 residues. The germline gives CDR1 SGHRS, CDR2 YFSETQ. The germline V and J ends were trimmed by 4 bases and 2 bases, with 15 bases remaining between them. The CDR3 protein is CASSQFSRGQETQYF. CDR3 in DNA: TGCGCCAGCAGCCAGTTCTCAAGGGGACAAGAGACCCAGTACTTC.

The gene calls are TRBV3-1 and TRBJ1-2; D gene unclear. CDR1 is LGHDT, CDR2 YNNKEL, per germline (reference sequence). V gave up 0 bases and J gave up 5 bases, with 7 bases separating them. The CDR3 covers 13 residues. CDR3 coding DNA: TGTGCCAGCAGCCAAGAAAGAGTATATGGCTACACCTTC. As protein: CASSQERVYGYTF.

This chain links TRBV24-1 with TRBJ2-5, with D possibly TRBD2 on 6 matching bases. Trimming removed 7 bases at V and 3 bases at J, with 8 bases between. Germline loops: CDR1 KGHDR, CDR2 SFDVKD. CDR3 length: 12 amino acids. The CDR3 DNA sequence: TGTGCCACCAGGGGCGGGGAAGAGACCCAGTACTTC. It is translated as CATRGGEETQYF.